These 7 T cell receptor beta chains share one sample of origin, sequenced in a study of CD8 T cells in Susac syndrome. With random hexamers, reverse transcription was performed on about 0.5 to 1 ug of RNA. MiXCR, applied by TCRdb to the immunoSEQ multiplex PCR reads, yields one record per CDR3 protein. The top ten clones hold more than 0.06% of a sample with about 300,000 distinct CDR3 sequences, 92% of them seen once. The sample comprised CD4+ T cells from PBMCs. The receptors stem from a human donor with multiple sclerosis.

The rearrangement joins TRBV6-2 or TRBV6-3 to TRBJ2-5; 11 bases are a match to TRBD2. This CDR3 is built from 14 residues. J lost 2 bases, V lost 6 bases, and 2 bases had no gene match. Germline V gene sequence: CDR1 MNHEY, CDR2 SVGEGT. The CDR3: CASRIAGGQETQYF. The CDR3 DNA reads as TGTGCCAGCAGAATAGCGGGAGGGCAAGAGACCCAGTACTTC.

The chain links TRBV5-1 to TRBJ2-3; D possibly corresponds to TRBD1 (6 bases). Germline values: CDR1 SGHRS, CDR2 YFSETQ. CDR3 length equals 13 residues. Trimming cost V 4 bases and J 6 bases, with 12 bases left between them. This chain's CDR3 is CASSRRDKDTQYF. In DNA, the CDR3 is TGCGCCAGCAGCCGCCGGGACAAGGATACGCAGTATTTT.

The chain combines TRBV20-1 with TRBJ1-1, with TRBD1 matching 8 bases. The V and J ends lost 5 bases and 5 bases, in that order; junction bases with no gene match: 13. The germline V gene encodes CDR1 DFQATT and CDR2 SNEGSKA (reference sequence). The length of the CDR3 is 15 residues. The CDR3 DNA reads as TGCAGTGCTCGAAGGACAGGGCTTCCGAGAACTGAAGCTTTCTTT. Translated, it gives CSARRTGLPRTEAFF.

Only one count was recorded for this clonotype. The chain joins TRBV6-2 or TRBV6-3 to TRBJ2-5; D tentatively reads TRBD1 or TRBD2 (5 bases each). The germline V gene encodes CDR1 MNHEY and CDR2 SVGEGT. There are 16 residues in the CDR3. Deletions cut 4 bases from V and 6 bases from J, with 21 bases between. In DNA, the CDR3 is TGTGCCAGCAGTTTCTCAATCCGGGACCCTCGGCAGACCCAGTACTTC. It encodes CASSFSIRDPRQTQYF.

This sequence joins TRBV4-1 and TRBJ1-2; 9 nucleotides agree with TRBD1. This CDR3 is 16 amino acids long. The V gene's germline CDR1 is MGHRA and CDR2 YSYEKL. Losses at the gene ends were 4 bases for V and 4 bases for J; bases not matched to a gene: 10. The CDR3 DNA follows: TGCGCCAGCAGCCCTTCCGGGACAGGGAGTTCCTATGGCTACACCTTC. As protein: CASSPSGTGSSYGYTF.

The chain carries TRBV7-9 and TRBJ2-3, with D perhaps TRBD2 (5 bases). The V end lost 5 bases, the J end lost 6 bases, and 9 bases lay between the germline ends. This CDR3 has 12 amino acids. Germline V gene sequence: CDR1 SEHNR, CDR2 FQNEAQ (reference sequence). CDR3 DNA: TGTGCCAGCAGCAAGATAGCGGATACGCAGTATTTT. It specifies CASSKIADTQYF.

The chain has TRBV30 and TRBJ2-2; unclear D gene. CDR1 and CDR2 from the germline V gene are GTSNPN and SVGIG (reference sequence). V was clipped by 0 bases and J by 7 bases, with 15 bases between them. The CDR3 totals 15 residues. The CDR3 DNA reads as TGTGCCTGGAGTGTTAACTCCGGGCCCGGCGGGGAGCTGTTTTTT. It codes for CAWSVNSGPGGELFF.